The 32 T cell receptor beta chains below all came from one sample that was sequenced in a study of T cell responses to AZD1222 COVID-19 vaccine. Sequenced by immunoSEQ multiplex PCR; TCRdb stores in-frame clones only, minus some. Here the sample spans tens of thousands of clones, approximately 90% being singletons. Sequencing was performed on peripheral blood, taken on day 0 of AZD1222 vaccination. All receptors derive from an adult in good health.

The gene calls are TRBV5-4 and TRBJ2-2; 8 nucleotides line up with TRBD2. J was trimmed by 4 bases and V by 1 base; bases with no gene match: 6. Germline CDR1 and CDR2: SGHNT and YYREEE (reference sequence). The CDR3 is 16 amino acids. The CDR3 DNA reads TGTGCCAGCAGCTTGAATGGCGGGGGGATCACCGGGGAGCTGTTTTTT. Residues: CASSLNGGGITGELFF.

This chain joins TRBV24-1 and TRBJ2-7, with D possibly TRBD1 on 6 matching bases. Per the germline V gene, CDR1 is KGHDR and CDR2 is SFDVKD. Trimming took 5 bases from V and 1 from J, leaving 14 bases between them. The CDR3 sequence is 15 residues long. CDR3 sequence (DNA): TGTGCCACCAGTGGAATACAGGGTAGGTCCTACGAGCAGTACTTC. It codes for CATSGIQGRSYEQYF.

This sequence joins TRBV9 and TRBJ2-1; TRBD1 might be the D (6 bases). V was clipped by 0 bases and J by 8 bases, with 18 bases between them. Per germline, CDR1 SGDLS and CDR2 YYNGEE. The CDR3 length is 16 residues. The CDR3 sequence is CASSVAPGTLGHEQFF. The CDR3 region has the DNA TGTGCCAGCAGCGTAGCCCCCGGGACACTGGGCCATGAGCAGTTCTTC.

The V and J genes are TRBV2 and TRBJ1-5; D remains ambiguous. The CDR3 is 13 amino acids. Deletions cut 6 bases from V and 1 base from J, with 7 bases between. Germline V CDR1 and CDR2: SNHLY, FYNNEI. The DNA of the CDR3 is TGTGCCAGCAGCGGTGAAAGCAATCAGCCCCAGCATTTT. It specifies CASSGESNQPQHF.

This clone was found once. The V call is TRBV18, the J call TRBJ1-1; 9 nucleotides line up with TRBD1. The CDR3 loop spans 15 amino acids. The V gene end was trimmed by 5 bases and the J gene end by 4 bases; junction bases not matched to a gene: 8. Per germline, CDR1 KGHSH and CDR2 LQKENI. The DNA of the CDR3 is TGTGCCAGCTCAACAGACAGGGGGTCGTTCACTGAAGCTTTCTTT. Residues: CASSTDRGSFTEAFF.

The chain recombines TRBV25-1 with TRBJ1-4; D ambiguous. Germline CDR1 is MGHDK and CDR2 is SYGVNS. The length of the CDR3 is 10 residues. The V gene lost 3 bases and the J gene lost 8 bases, with 1 base spanning the gap. CDR3 residues: CASSDEKLFF. CDR3 bases: TGTGCCAGCAGTGACGAAAAACTGTTTTTT. The whole variable domain, filled in from reference TRBV25-1 and TRBJ1-4, reads EADIYQTPRYLVIGTGKKITLECSQTMGHDKMYWYQQDPGMELHLIHYSYGVNSTEKGDLSSESTVSRIRTEHFPLTLESARPSHTSQYLCASSDEKLFFGSGTQLSVL.

The CDR3 spells CASSPGGVHEQYF. The CDR3 bases are TGCGCCAGCAGCCCAGGAGGAGTTCACGAGCAGTACTTC. This chain links TRBV4-1 with TRBJ2-7, with D tentatively TRBD2 (5 bases). The germline V and J ends were trimmed by 4 bases and 5 bases, with 12 bases remaining between them. CDR1 is MGHRA, CDR2 YSYEKL, per germline. This CDR3 is built from 13 residues.

J is TRBJ1-1 and V is TRBV18, with 8 positions matching TRBD1. The trim removed 6 bases at V and 3 bases at J, leaving 9 bases unmatched. Germline V CDR1 and CDR2: KGHSH, LQKENI. The CDR3 covers 15 residues. The CDR3 here is CASSDDRGGHTEAFF. DNA for the CDR3: TGTGCCAGCTCGGACGACAGGGGAGGCCACACTGAAGCTTTCTTT.

The chain couples TRBV5-4 to TRBJ2-3, with D perhaps matching TRBD1 or TRBD2 (6 bases each). V shed 3 bases and J shed 4 bases, with 9 bases lying between them. This CDR3 has 13 amino acids. Germline loops: CDR1 SGHNT, CDR2 YYREEE (reference sequence). CDR3 sequence (DNA): TGTGCCAGCAGCTCTGGGGGGCCAGATACGCAGTATTTT. Encoded protein: CASSSGGPDTQYF.

The chain links TRBV5-1 to TRBJ2-1, with D unresolved. The CDR3 has 14 residues. Trimming cost V 2 bases and J 8 bases, with 14 bases left between them. In germline, CDR1 is SGHRS, CDR2 YFSETQ. CDR3 nucleotide sequence: TGCGCCAGCAGCTTAAGGACGGGTTACGATGAGCAGTTCTTC. It translates to CASSLRTGYDEQFF. The complete variable domain, with remaining parts taken from reference TRBV5-1 and TRBJ2-1, reads KAGVTQTPRYLIKTRGQQVTLSCSPISGHRSVSWYQQTPGQGLQFLFEYFSETQRNKGNFPGRFSGRQFSNSRSEMNVSTLELGDSALYLCASSLRTGYDEQFFGPGTRLTVL.

V gene TRBV6-5 combines with J gene TRBJ1-2; D perhaps matches TRBD1 (6 bases). The CDR3 is 15 residues long. The germline CDR1 and CDR2 sequences are MNHEY and SVGAGI. With 2 bases removed from V and 5 bases from J, the gap between germline ends came to 15 bases. CDR3 sequence: CASSYRTGSGYGYTF. The CDR3 region has the DNA TGTGCCAGCAGTTACCGTACAGGGTCGGGTTATGGCTACACCTTC.

The V call is TRBV5-8, the J call TRBJ2-4, with D unclear. V gave up 2 bases and J gave up 0 bases, with 6 bases separating them. The CDR3 contains 14 residues. CDR1 is SGHTS and CDR2 is YDEGEE in the germline V gene. The CDR3 DNA is TGTGCCAGCAGCTTCTACAGAGCCAAAAACATTCAGTACTTC. Encoded protein: CASSFYRAKNIQYF. The whole variable domain, filled in from reference TRBV5-8 and TRBJ2-4, reads EAGVTQSPTHLIKTRGQQATLRCSPISGHTSVYWYQQALGLGLQFLLWYDEGEERNRGNFPPRFSGRQFPNYSSELNVNALELEDSALYLCASSFYRAKNIQYFGAGTRLSVL.

The chain links TRBV27 to TRBJ1-1, with a possible D match to TRBD1 (5 bases). The V end lost 6 bases, the J end lost 5 bases, and 19 bases lay between the germline ends. CDR3 size: 15 residues. Germline V gene sequence: CDR1 MNHEY, CDR2 SMNVEV (reference sequence). CDR3 DNA: TGTGCCAGCAGGATGGACACGACTAGTGGAACTGAAGCTTTCTTT. Amino acid sequence: CASRMDTTSGTEAFF.

This rearrangement joins TRBV4-1 to TRBJ1-2; D is unclear. Per the germline V gene, CDR1 is MGHRA and CDR2 is YSYEKL. The CDR3 is made up of 14 amino acids. V was trimmed by 1 base and J by 6 bases, leaving 12 bases between them. The CDR3 reads CASSQGFGRDGYTF. The DNA for the CDR3 is TGCGCCAGCAGCCAAGGGTTTGGAAGGGATGGCTACACCTTC.

The chain employs TRBV18 and TRBJ2-3, with 10 bases identical to TRBD2. Germline CDR1 is KGHSH and CDR2 is LQKENI. This CDR3 spans 17 amino acids. The junction had 9 bases not matched to a gene; V was cut back by 2 bases and J by 4 bases. The CDR3 coding sequence is TGTGCCAGCTCACCATCCCTTAGCGGGGGGCAGTCAGATACGCAGTATTTT. It is translated as CASSPSLSGGQSDTQYF.

This clone was detected once. The chain uses TRBV5-1 and TRBJ2-5, with a possible D match to TRBD2 (7 bases). The germline V gene has CDR1 SGHRS and CDR2 YFSETQ. The CDR3 is made up of 16 amino acids. Trimming cost V 4 bases and J 5 bases, with 21 bases left between them. CDR3 residues: CASSVPGGGGRETQYF. CDR3 nucleotides: TGCGCCAGCAGCGTGCCCGGGGGCGGGGGAAGGGAGACCCAGTACTTC. Supplemented by reference TRBV5-1 and TRBJ2-5, the full variable domain reads KAGVTQTPRYLIKTRGQQVTLSCSPISGHRSVSWYQQTPGQGLQFLFEYFSETQRNKGNFPGRFSGRQFSNSRSEMNVSTLELGDSALYLCASSVPGGGGRETQYFGPGTRLLVL.

This clone was recorded a few times. The genes are TRBV19 and TRBJ1-1; the match to TRBD1 covers 7 bases. CDR1 and CDR2 from the germline V gene are LNHDA and SQIVND (reference sequence). V was pared by 7 bases and J by 0 bases, with 5 bases of the junction left unmatched. The CDR3 has 14 amino acids. The CDR3 sequence is CASTLQGMNTEAFF. DNA of the CDR3: TGTGCCAGTACCTTACAGGGGATGAACACTGAAGCTTTCTTT.

This clone has only a few counts. V is TRBV12-5 and J is TRBJ2-1, with D unresolved. CDR3 length: 10 residues. V was trimmed by 1 base and J by 15 bases, leaving 7 bases between them. The germline gives CDR1 LGHNT, CDR2 FRNRAP. CDR3 DNA sequence: TGTGCTAGTGGTTTGGAATGGGTGTTCTTC. Encoded protein: CASGLEWVFF.

The sample holds one count of this clone. The rearrangement uses TRBV27 and TRBJ2-5; 8 bases align to TRBD2. The germline V gene encodes CDR1 MNHEY and CDR2 SMNVEV (reference sequence). The V gene end was trimmed by 6 bases and the J gene end by 4 bases; junction bases not matched to a gene: 10. This CDR3 region has 15 residues. The DNA for the CDR3 is TGTGCCAGCAGGTCCCTCGGGGGGGCCGGAGAGACCCAGTACTTC. It translates to CASRSLGGAGETQYF.

The V and J genes are TRBV5-1 and TRBJ2-3, with D possibly called TRBD1 or TRBD2 (6 bases each). Trimming pared 7 bases from V and 0 bases from J, leaving 18 bases between. The CDR3 has 16 amino acids. Germline V CDR1 and CDR2: SGHRS, YFSETQ. The CDR3 protein is CASGGLGGHSTDTQYF. In DNA form, the CDR3 reads TGCGCCAGCGGCGGTCTTGGGGGGCACAGCACAGATACGCAGTATTTT.

This sequence joins TRBV6-5 and TRBJ2-2; a possible D gene is TRBD1 (6 bases). Germline CDR1 MNHEY, CDR2 SVGAGI. The CDR3 has 15 amino acids. Deletions cut 9 bases from V and 5 bases from J, with 19 bases between. The CDR3 DNA sequence: TGTGCCAGTCTTTTTGGGGGCATCCAAACCGGGGAGCTGTTTTTT. Translated, it gives CASLFGGIQTGELFF.

The rearrangement joins TRBV7-2 to TRBJ1-3; D is uncertain. The CDR3 contains 14 residues. Germline V gene lookup returns CDR1 SGHTA and CDR2 FQGNSA. V was trimmed by 1 base and J by 7 bases, leaving 11 bases between them. The CDR3 loop is CASSLDMVGNTIYF. CDR3 coding DNA: TGTGCCAGCAGCTTAGATATGGTGGGGAACACCATATATTTT.

The chain links TRBV2 to TRBJ2-3, with D possibly matching TRBD2 (6 bases). The germline gives CDR1 SNHLY, CDR2 FYNNEI. The CDR3 consists of 16 residues. V gave up 2 bases and J gave up 4 bases, with 16 bases separating them. DNA of the CDR3: TGTGCCAGCAGTGAAATCGCAGGGACTGTGGCAGATACGCAGTATTTT. Translation: CASSEIAGTVADTQYF.

The chain recombines TRBV2 with TRBJ1-1; no firm D call. V gave up 6 bases and J gave up 6 bases, with 17 bases separating them. Germline values: CDR1 SNHLY, CDR2 FYNNEI. This CDR3 spans 14 amino acids. CDR3 residues: CASSPRTLEAEAFF. Written as DNA, the CDR3 is TGTGCCAGCAGCCCTAGGACCCTTGAGGCTGAAGCTTTCTTT. The entire variable domain, with the rest obtained from reference TRBV2 and TRBJ1-1, is as follows: EPEVTQTPSHQVTQMGQEVILRCVPISNHLYFYWYRQILGQKVEFLVSFYNNEISEKSEIFDDQFSVERPDGSNFTLKIRSTKLEDSAMYFCASSPRTLEAEAFFGQGTRLTVV.

The chain combines TRBV13 with TRBJ2-5, with 15 bases aligning to TRBD2. The length of the CDR3 is 18 residues. In germline, CDR1 is PRHDT, CDR2 FYEKMQ (reference sequence). The V and J ends lost 4 bases and 2 bases, in that order; junction bases with no gene match: 8. The CDR3 region is CASSSGLAGGYPQETQYF. CDR3 DNA sequence: TGTGCCAGCAGCTCAGGACTAGCGGGGGGGTATCCACAAGAGACCCAGTACTTC.

The V call is TRBV19, the J call TRBJ1-2; 10 positions agree with TRBD1. This CDR3 spans 13 amino acids. Germline V gene sequence: CDR1 LNHDA, CDR2 SQIVND (reference sequence). V dropped 3 bases and J dropped 8; count of bases not matched to a gene: 3. The CDR3 DNA reads TGTGCCAGTAGTATCCGACAGGGGGCCGGCTACACCTTC. Translating gives CASSIRQGAGYTF.

This chain links TRBV6-5 with TRBJ1-2, with a tentative D call TRBD1 (6 bases). The germline V gene has CDR1 MNHEY and CDR2 SVGAGI. The V and J ends lost 5 bases and 1 base respectively, with 14 bases between them. CDR3 length: 15 residues. The CDR3 sequence: CASSLQGRGNYGYTF. CDR3 coding DNA: TGTGCCAGCAGTCTACAGGGCCGAGGTAACTATGGCTACACCTTC.

This sequence joins TRBV9 and TRBJ2-5; no clear D. Looked up from germline, CDR1 is SGDLS and CDR2 is YYNGEE. This CDR3 has 14 amino acids. V was trimmed by 0 bases and J by 1 base, leaving 7 bases between them. The CDR3 here is CASSVAWVQETQYF. The DNA for the CDR3 is TGTGCCAGCAGCGTAGCATGGGTCCAAGAGACCCAGTACTTC.

The V call is TRBV5-1, the J call TRBJ1-6, with 8 bases that match TRBD1. This CDR3 has 15 amino acids. V was pared by 4 bases and J by 5 bases, with 5 bases of the junction left unmatched. Germline-derived CDR1 and CDR2 are SGHRS and YFSETQ. The CDR3 DNA reads TGCGCCAGCAGCATCCGGACAGGGAATAATTCACCCCTCCACTTT. Its protein product is CASSIRTGNNSPLHF. The whole variable domain, remainder taken from reference TRBV5-1 and TRBJ1-6, is KAGVTQTPRYLIKTRGQQVTLSCSPISGHRSVSWYQQTPGQGLQFLFEYFSETQRNKGNFPGRFSGRQFSNSRSEMNVSTLELGDSALYLCASSIRTGNNSPLHFGNGTRLTVT.

The chain carries TRBV11-2 and TRBJ2-3, with 8 positions matching TRBD2. V dropped 4 bases and J dropped 0; count of bases not matched to a gene: 6. CDR3 length: 16 amino acids. Germline values: CDR1 SGHAT, CDR2 FQNNGV. The CDR3 sequence is CASSSRGGSSTDTQYF. The CDR3 bases are TGTGCCAGCAGCTCACGGGGGGGAAGTAGCACAGATACGCAGTATTTT.

This rearrangement joins TRBV19 to TRBJ1-1; D not resolved. This CDR3 is built from 15 residues. Germline CDR1 LNHDA, CDR2 SQIVND (reference sequence). V lost 6 bases, J lost 0 bases, and 14 bases lay in between. Here the CDR3 reads CASRQPRNLNTEAFF. The CDR3 region has the DNA TGTGCCAGTAGGCAGCCCCGCAACTTGAACACTGAAGCTTTCTTT.

The chain combines TRBV20-1 with TRBJ2-1; TRBD1 is a possible D gene (6 bases). The CDR3 runs to 15 residues. Trimming left V 3 bases short and J 0 bases short, with 12 bases between. Germline CDR1 DFQATT, CDR2 SNEGSKA (reference sequence). CDR3 sequence (DNA): TGCAGTGCTAGTCGACAGGAAAACTCCTACAATGAGCAGTTCTTC. Translating it yields CSASRQENSYNEQFF.